Each of the 19 T cell receptor beta chains below was sequenced from the same sample in a study of immune heterogeneity within non-small cell lung tumors. It was a multiplex PCR that amplified TCR beta CDR3, with 32 V and 13 J primers. TCRdb independently ran MiXCR on the multiplex PCR reads; one entry per CDR3 protein. The data contain 9,000 to 13,000 distinct CDR3 sequences, approximately 21% of them singletons. Each sample used 550 to 650 ng of genomic DNA from bulk tumor tissue. Biopsy collection occurred during surgery, with several far-apart biopsies per primary tumor. These patients got curative surgery after being newly diagnosed with untreated non-small cell lung cancer. Sequencing was carried out using lung tumor tissue. The receptor source for this set is a man in his fifties or sixties with non-small cell lung cancer.

By its share, this clonotype is medium-sized. The chain is built from TRBV6-1 and TRBJ2-1; 9 bases fit TRBD2. This CDR3 comprises 16 residues. Germline V gene lookup returns CDR1 MNHNS and CDR2 SASEGT. The trim removed 5 bases at V and 9 bases at J, leaving 14 bases unmatched. CDR3 amino acids: CASSPFPGSGRIEQFF. DNA for the CDR3: TGTGCCAGCAGTCCCTTCCCAGGGAGCGGGAGGATTGAGCAGTTCTTC.

This clonotype was seen at least ten times. The chain carries TRBV14 and TRBJ1-6; D is perhaps TRBD1 (6 bases). Germline CDR1 is SGHDN and CDR2 is FVKESK. Between the trimmed V and J ends, which lost 5 bases and 7 bases, there was a span of 12 bases. This CDR3 has 14 residues. In DNA form, the CDR3 reads TGTGCCAGCAGCTCCAGGGGAGGGAATTCACCCCTCCACTTT. It specifies CASSSRGGNSPLHF.

This clonotype has just a few counts. The chain carries TRBV20-1 and TRBJ1-1, with D perhaps TRBD1 (5 bases). The CDR3 has 14 amino acids. Trimming removed 1 base at V and 7 bases at J, with 16 bases between. Per germline, CDR1 DFQATT and CDR2 SNEGSKA (reference sequence). As DNA, the CDR3 is TGCAGTGCTAGAGGGGGGACGCAGCTGGGTGAAGCTTTCTTT. Translated, it gives CSARGGTQLGEAFF.

Details on this clonotype: A single base separates this from a much larger clone, so it may be a read error. The chain recombines TRBV7-3 with TRBJ2-7, with D tentatively TRBD2 (5 bases). The V end was cut by 2 bases, the J end by 2 bases, with 13 bases between. CDR3 length: 15 residues. Germline V gene sequence: CDR1 SGHTA, CDR2 FQGTGA. This chain's CDR3 is CASSLEGDAPYEQYF. The CDR3 DNA follows: TGTGCCAGCAGCTTAGAGGGCGACGCGCCCTACGAGCAGTACTTC.

Turning to this clonotype: The conserved phenylalanine or tryptophan normally closing the CDR3 is absent here, so this likely arose from a read error. The limits of the CDR3 on the DNA are not certain, so only TCRdb's listed CDR3 is given. This sequence joins TRBV14 and TRBJ2-3; no DNA check was done on the table's D call, TRBD1. CDR1 and CDR2 from the germline V gene are SGHDN and FVKESK. The CDR3 spans 17 amino acids, including both terminal residues. This CDR3 is CASSQDLARVGEQYFGP.

This chain joins TRBV3-1 and TRBJ2-1; 11 nucleotides align to TRBD2. J gave up 0 bases and V 6 bases, and 13 bases lay outside the gene matches. This CDR3 is 19 amino acids long. The V gene's germline CDR1 is LGHDT and CDR2 YNNKEL (reference sequence). The CDR3 DNA is TGTGCCAGCAGTCCGACCCTGACTAGCGGGATGCGCTCCTACAATGAGCAGTTCTTC. Its protein product is CASSPTLTSGMRSYNEQFF.

The chain combines TRBV29-1 with TRBJ2-5, with 9 bases that match TRBD2. CDR1 and CDR2 from the germline V gene are SQVTM and ANQGSEA. V shed 4 bases and J 2 bases; nucleotides not matched to a gene: 11. The CDR3 loop spans 16 amino acids. CDR3 sequence (DNA): TGCAGCGTTGTTCTGCTAGCGGGATGGGTGCAAGAGACCCAGTACTTC. Translation gives CSVVLLAGWVQETQYF.

This clonotype was found many times. The chain has TRBV7-6 and TRBJ2-7, with TRBD2 matching over 8 bases. The germline gives CDR1 SGHVS, CDR2 FNYEAQ. The CDR3 totals 16 residues. V gave up 5 bases and J gave up 1 base; unmatched junction bases: 10. Here the CDR3 DNA reads TGTGCCAGCAGCCCTGCTCTAAGCGGGAGTTCCTACGAGCAGTACTTC. Translation: CASSPALSGSSYEQYF.

This clonotype has ten or more counts. The rearrangement links TRBV20-1 to TRBJ2-3; TRBD2 matches at 7 bases. Germline V gene sequence: CDR1 DFQATT, CDR2 SNEGSKA (reference sequence). V lost 0 bases to trimming and J lost 5 bases; unmatched junction nucleotides: 8. This CDR3 is built from 15 residues. CDR3 DNA sequence: TGCAGTGCTAGAGACTGGGGAGGGAGAGAAGATACGCAGTATTTT. Its translation is CSARDWGGREDTQYF.

J is TRBJ2-5 and V is TRBV11-3; D may match TRBD1 or TRBD2 (5 bases each). Germline V lookup: CDR1 SGHNT, CDR2 YENEEA. The V end was cut by 3 bases, the J end by 4 bases, with 6 bases between. The CDR3 is 12 amino acids. This CDR3 reads CASSLRGETQYF. The DNA for the CDR3 is TGTGCCAGCAGCTTGAGGGGAGAGACCCAGTACTTC.

In this sample, this clonotype turned up a few times. The J gene is TRBJ2-1, the V gene TRBV20-1; 10 bases fit TRBD2. The J segment lost 8 bases and the V segment lost 3 bases, leaving 10 bases of the junction unmatched. Germline V gene lookup returns CDR1 DFQATT and CDR2 SNEGSKA (reference sequence). This CDR3 comprises 15 residues. CDR3 coding DNA: TGCAGTGCTAGGGGGCCTAGCGGGAGACGGGATGAGCAGTTCTTC. It is translated as CSARGPSGRRDEQFF.

As for this clonotype: This could be a read error, since a much larger clone is one nucleotide away. This rearrangement joins TRBV6-1 to TRBJ1-3; 7 bases fit TRBD1. Germline-derived CDR1 and CDR2 are MNHNS and SASEGT. CDR3 size: 21 residues. V was pared by 6 bases and J by 10 bases, with 33 bases of the junction left unmatched. The CDR3 is CASRPSFRTGDNDDPLVTIYF. DNA of the CDR3: TGTGCCAGCAGACCAAGCTTTCGGACAGGAGACAACGACGACCCCCTGGTGACCATATATTTT.

This clonotype was seen only a few times. The rearrangement joins TRBV19 to TRBJ2-1; tentative D call: TRBD2 (6 bases). Germline CDR1 reads LNHDA; CDR2 reads SQIVND (reference sequence). V was pared by 6 bases and J by 3 bases, with 15 bases between. The CDR3 totals 15 residues. DNA for the CDR3: TGTGCCAGTAGAGAACTAGTGGGAGGCTACAATGAGCAGTTCTTC. It translates to CASRELVGGYNEQFF. The whole variable domain, filled in from reference TRBV19 and TRBJ2-1, reads DGGITQSPKYLFRKEGQNVTLSCEQNLNHDAMYWYRQDPGQGLRLIYYSQIVNDFQKGDIAEGYSVSREKKESFPLTVTSAQKNPTAFYLCASRELVGGYNEQFFGPGTRLTVL.

CDR3 amino acids: CAWSGGGDGQPQHF. In nucleotides, the CDR3 is TGTGCCTGGAGTGGGGGGGGGGATGGTCAGCCCCAGCATTTT. This rearrangement joins TRBV30 to TRBJ1-5; tentatively, D is TRBD1 (5 bases). This CDR3 comprises 14 residues. CDR1 GTSNPN and CDR2 SVGIG come from the germline V gene (reference sequence). Deletions cut 1 base from V and 6 bases from J, with 13 bases between.

Note on this clonotype: A much larger clone is a single base away; this may be a read error. The rearrangement uses TRBV7-2 and TRBJ2-1; the D gene is possibly TRBD2 (5 bases). In germline, CDR1 is SGHTA, CDR2 FQGNSA. The CDR3 spans 13 residues. CDR3 sequence reads: CSSSTRTGRGQFF. In DNA form, the CDR3 reads TGTTCCAGCAGCACGAGGACTGGCCGGGGGCAGTTCTTC. The variable domain in full, with the rest retrieved from reference TRBV7-2 and TRBJ2-1, is GAGVSQSPSNKVTEKGKDVELRCDPISGHTALYWYRQSLGQGLEFLIYFQGNSAPDKSGLPSDRFSAERTGGSVSTLTIQRTQQEDSAVYLCSSSTRTGRGQFFGPGTRLTVL.

The chain recombines TRBV6-1 with TRBJ1-6; 9 bases are a match to TRBD1. The J segment lost 8 bases and the V segment lost 7 bases, leaving 6 bases of the junction unmatched. The CDR3 length is 14 residues. Germline V gene sequence: CDR1 MNHNS, CDR2 SASEGT. The CDR3 DNA sequence: TGTGCCAGCACCTACGACAGGGGGTATTCACCCCTCCACTTT. Protein sequence: CASTYDRGYSPLHF.

Comment on this clonotype: Given a much more abundant clone one base away, this may be a read error. The chain joins TRBV28 to TRBJ2-2; 11 bases are shared with TRBD2. Germline CDR1 MDHEN, CDR2 SYDVKM. This CDR3 spans 17 amino acids. CDR3 in DNA: TGTGCCAGCAGTTTAACGGGACTAGCGGAGAACACCCGGGAGCTGTTTTTT. Residues: CASSLTGLAENTRELFF.

This chain joins TRBV5-1 and TRBJ2-4; TRBD1 aligns across 7 bases. The CDR3 covers 20 residues. Germline V gives CDR1 SGHRS, CDR2 YFSETQ. With 1 base clipped from V and 0 bases from J, the junction kept 16 bases outside the gene matches. CDR3 bases: TGCGCCAGCAGCTTGATTCCGGGACAGAGAAGTGTACTAGCCAAAAACATTCAGTACTTC. As protein: CASSLIPGQRSVLAKNIQYF.

The chain is built from TRBV7-9 and TRBJ2-2; 10 bases fit TRBD2. With 4 bases clipped from V and 1 base from J, the junction kept 3 bases outside the gene matches. CDR1 SEHNR and CDR2 FQNEAQ come from the germline V gene (reference sequence). CDR3 length: 16 residues. The CDR3 region is CASSSWTSGNTGELFF. The CDR3 DNA is TGTGCCAGCAGCTCCTGGACTAGCGGGAACACCGGGGAGCTGTTTTTT.